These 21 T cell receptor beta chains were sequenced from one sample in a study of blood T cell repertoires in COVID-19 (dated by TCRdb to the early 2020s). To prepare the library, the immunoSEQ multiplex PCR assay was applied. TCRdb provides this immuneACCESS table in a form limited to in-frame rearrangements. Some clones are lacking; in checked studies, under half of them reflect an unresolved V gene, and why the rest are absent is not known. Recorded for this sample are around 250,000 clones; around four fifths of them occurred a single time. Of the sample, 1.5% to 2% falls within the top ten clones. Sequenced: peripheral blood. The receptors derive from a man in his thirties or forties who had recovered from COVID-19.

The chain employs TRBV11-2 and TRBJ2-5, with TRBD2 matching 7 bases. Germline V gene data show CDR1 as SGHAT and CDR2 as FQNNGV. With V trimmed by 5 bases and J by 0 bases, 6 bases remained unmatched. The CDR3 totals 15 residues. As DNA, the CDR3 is TGTGCCAGCAGCGAGCTCGGGGGGTACCAAGAGACCCAGTACTTC. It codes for CASSELGGYQETQYF.

The chain's CDR3 is CASGGSTDTQYF. CDR3 bases: TGTGCCAGCGGGGGGAGCACAGATACGCAGTATTTT. This chain connects TRBV6-5 to TRBJ2-3, with a weak D call TRBD2 (6 bases). In germline, CDR1 is MNHEY, CDR2 SVGAGI. The CDR3 is 12 amino acids. The V end was cut by 8 bases, the J end by 0 bases, with 6 bases between.

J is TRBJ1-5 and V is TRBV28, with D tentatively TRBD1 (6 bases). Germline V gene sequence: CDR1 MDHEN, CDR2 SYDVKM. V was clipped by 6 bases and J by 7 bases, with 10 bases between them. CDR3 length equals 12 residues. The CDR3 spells CASSFGQQPQHF. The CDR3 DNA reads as TGTGCCAGCAGCTTCGGACAGCAGCCCCAGCATTTT.

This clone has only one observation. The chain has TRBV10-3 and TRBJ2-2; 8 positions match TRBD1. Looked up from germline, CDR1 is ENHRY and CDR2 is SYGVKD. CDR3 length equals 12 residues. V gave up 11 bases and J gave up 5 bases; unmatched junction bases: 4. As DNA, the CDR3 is TGTGCCTCAGGACAGGGTACCGGGGAGCTGTTTTTT. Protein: CASGQGTGELFF.

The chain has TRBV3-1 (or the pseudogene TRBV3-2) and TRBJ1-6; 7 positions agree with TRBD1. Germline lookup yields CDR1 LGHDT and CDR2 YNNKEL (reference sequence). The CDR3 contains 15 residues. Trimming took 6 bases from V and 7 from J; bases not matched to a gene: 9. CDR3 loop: CASSLGTVLNSPLHF. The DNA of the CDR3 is TGTGCCAGCAGTCTCGGGACAGTCCTAAATTCACCCCTCCACTTT.

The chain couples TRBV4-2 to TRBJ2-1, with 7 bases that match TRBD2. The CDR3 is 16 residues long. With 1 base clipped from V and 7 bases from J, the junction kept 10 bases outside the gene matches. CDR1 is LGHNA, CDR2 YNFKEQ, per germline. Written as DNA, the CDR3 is TGTGCCAGCAGCCAAGCTGGCCTAGCGGAAAGGAATGAGCAGTTCTTC. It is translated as CASSQAGLAERNEQFF.

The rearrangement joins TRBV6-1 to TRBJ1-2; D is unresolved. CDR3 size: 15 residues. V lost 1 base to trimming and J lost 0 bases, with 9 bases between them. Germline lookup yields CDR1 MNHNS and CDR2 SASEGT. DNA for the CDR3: TGTGCCAGCAGTGAAGTAGCAGTTTCTAACTATGGCTACACCTTC. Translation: CASSEVAVSNYGYTF.

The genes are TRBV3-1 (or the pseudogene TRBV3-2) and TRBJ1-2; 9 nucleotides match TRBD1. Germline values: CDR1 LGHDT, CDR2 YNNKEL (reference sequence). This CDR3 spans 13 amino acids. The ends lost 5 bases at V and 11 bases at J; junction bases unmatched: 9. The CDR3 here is CASSNGQGQPYTF. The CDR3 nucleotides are TGTGCCAGCAGCAACGGACAGGGGCAACCGTACACCTTC.

CDR3 protein: CASSRDLTGLSGANVLTF. In nucleotides, the CDR3 is TGTGCCAGCAGCAGGGATTTGACAGGACTCTCTGGGGCCAACGTCCTGACTTTC. The V and J genes are TRBV11-2 and TRBJ2-6, with a weak D call TRBD1 (6 bases). The CDR3 is 18 residues long. Trimming pared 5 bases from V and 0 bases from J, leaving 17 bases between. Per the germline V gene, CDR1 is SGHAT and CDR2 is FQNNGV.

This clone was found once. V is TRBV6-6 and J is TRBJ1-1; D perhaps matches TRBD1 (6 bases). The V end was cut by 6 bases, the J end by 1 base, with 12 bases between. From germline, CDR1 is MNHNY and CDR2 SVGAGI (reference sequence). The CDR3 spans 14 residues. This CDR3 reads CASRVQGENTEAFF. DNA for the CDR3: TGTGCCAGCAGAGTACAGGGTGAGAACACTGAAGCTTTCTTT.

The CDR3 loop is CASSQAQYGGLSNYGYTF. Here the CDR3 DNA reads TGCGCCAGCAGCCAAGCCCAATACGGGGGGCTGTCAAACTATGGCTACACCTTC. The chain carries TRBV4-1 and TRBJ1-2; a weak D match, TRBD1 (6 bases). Trimming took 1 base from V and 2 from J, leaving 20 bases between them. The germline gives CDR1 MGHRA, CDR2 YSYEKL. The CDR3 is 18 amino acids.

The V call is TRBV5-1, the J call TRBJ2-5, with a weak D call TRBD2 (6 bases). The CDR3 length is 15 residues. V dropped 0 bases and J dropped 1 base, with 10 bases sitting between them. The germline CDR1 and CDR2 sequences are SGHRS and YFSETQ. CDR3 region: CASSLGGAFQETQYF. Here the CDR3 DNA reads TGCGCCAGCAGCTTGGGCGGGGCTTTCCAAGAGACCCAGTACTTC.

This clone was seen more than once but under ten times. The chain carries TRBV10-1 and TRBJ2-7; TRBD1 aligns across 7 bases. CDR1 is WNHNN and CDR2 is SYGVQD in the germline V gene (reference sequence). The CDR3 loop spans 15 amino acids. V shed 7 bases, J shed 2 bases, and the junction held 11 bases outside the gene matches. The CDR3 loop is CASTDWDSFAYEQYF. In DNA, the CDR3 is TGCGCCAGCACCGACTGGGACAGCTTTGCCTACGAGCAGTACTTC.

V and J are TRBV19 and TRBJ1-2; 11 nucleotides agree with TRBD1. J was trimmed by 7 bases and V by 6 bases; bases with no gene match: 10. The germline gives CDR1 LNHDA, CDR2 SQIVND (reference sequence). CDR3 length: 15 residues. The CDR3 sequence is CASSAMDRGRGGYTF. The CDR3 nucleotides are TGTGCCAGTAGCGCAATGGACAGGGGGCGAGGTGGCTACACCTTC.

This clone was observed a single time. CDR3 sequence reads: CASSAGEGYEQYF. CDR3 nucleotides: TGTGCCAGCAGCGCGGGGGAGGGATACGAGCAGTACTTC. The gene calls are TRBV9 and TRBJ2-7, with 7 bases that match TRBD2. Germline lookup yields CDR1 SGDLS and CDR2 YYNGEE. The CDR3 has 13 amino acids. V shed 3 bases, J shed 4 bases, and the junction held 4 bases outside the gene matches. The complete variable domain, with remaining parts taken from reference TRBV9 and TRBJ2-7, reads DSGVTQTPKHLITATGQRVTLRCSPRSGDLSVYWYQQSLDQGLQFLIQYYNGEERAKGNILERFSAQQFPDLHSELNLSSLELGDSALYFCASSAGEGYEQYFGPGTRLTVT.

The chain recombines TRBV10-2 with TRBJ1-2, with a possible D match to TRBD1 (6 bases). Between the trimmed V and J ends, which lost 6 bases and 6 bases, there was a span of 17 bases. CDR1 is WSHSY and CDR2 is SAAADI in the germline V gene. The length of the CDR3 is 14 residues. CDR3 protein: CASSPRGPSNGYTF. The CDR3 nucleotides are TGCGCCAGCAGCCCCAGGGGACCCTCGAATGGCTACACCTTC.

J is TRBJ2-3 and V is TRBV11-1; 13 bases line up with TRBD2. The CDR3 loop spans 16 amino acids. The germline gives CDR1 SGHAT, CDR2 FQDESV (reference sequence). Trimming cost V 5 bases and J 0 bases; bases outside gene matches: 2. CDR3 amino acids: CASSLGLAGSTDTQYF. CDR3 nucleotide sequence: TGTGCCAGCAGCCTGGGACTAGCGGGAAGCACAGATACGCAGTATTTT.

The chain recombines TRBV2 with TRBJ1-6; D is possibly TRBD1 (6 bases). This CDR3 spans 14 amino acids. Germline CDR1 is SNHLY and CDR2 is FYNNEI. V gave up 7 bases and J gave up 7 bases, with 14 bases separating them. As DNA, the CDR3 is TGTGCCAGCATTCTCGGGACACAGAATTCACCCCTCCACTTT. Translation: CASILGTQNSPLHF. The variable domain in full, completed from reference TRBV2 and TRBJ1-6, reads EPEVTQTPSHQVTQMGQEVILRCVPISNHLYFYWYRQILGQKVEFLVSFYNNEISEKSEIFDDQFSVERPDGSNFTLKIRSTKLEDSAMYFCASILGTQNSPLHFGNGTRLTVT.

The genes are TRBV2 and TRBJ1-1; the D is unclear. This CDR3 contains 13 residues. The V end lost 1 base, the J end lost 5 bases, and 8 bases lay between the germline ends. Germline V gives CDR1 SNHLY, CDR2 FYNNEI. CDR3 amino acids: CASSEVWATEAFF. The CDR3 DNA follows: TGTGCCAGCAGTGAAGTCTGGGCGACTGAAGCTTTCTTT. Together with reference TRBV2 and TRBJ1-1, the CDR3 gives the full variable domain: EPEVTQTPSHQVTQMGQEVILRCVPISNHLYFYWYRQILGQKVEFLVSFYNNEISEKSEIFDDQFSVERPDGSNFTLKIRSTKLEDSAMYFCASSEVWATEAFFGQGTRLTVV.

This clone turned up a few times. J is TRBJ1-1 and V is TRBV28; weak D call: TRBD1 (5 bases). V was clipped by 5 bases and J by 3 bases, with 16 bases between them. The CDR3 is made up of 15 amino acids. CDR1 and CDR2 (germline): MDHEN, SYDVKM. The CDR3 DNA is TGTGCCAGCAGTCCGCGGGGGAGGCTGGACACTGAAGCTTTCTTT. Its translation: CASSPRGRLDTEAFF.

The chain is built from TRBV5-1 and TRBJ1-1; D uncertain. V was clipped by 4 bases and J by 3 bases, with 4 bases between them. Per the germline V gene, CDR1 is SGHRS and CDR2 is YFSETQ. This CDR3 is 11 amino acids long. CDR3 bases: TGCGCCAGCAGCCAGGACACTGAAGCTTTCTTT. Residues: CASSQDTEAFF.